The 20 T cell receptor beta chains listed next were all sequenced from one sample in a study of shared clonotypes between healthy human individuals. The repertoire was sequenced with immunoSEQ multiplex PCR; TCRdb's copy has only in-frame clones and lacks some. The repertoire holds millions of clones, with 85% to 95% as singletons. Sample: naive CD4+ T cells sorted from blood. This sample's subset: CD45RA+ positively selected. Receptors were obtained from a man younger than 35 in good health.

The chain is built from TRBV7-9 and TRBJ1-2; 8 nucleotides agree with TRBD1. This CDR3 contains 18 residues. With V trimmed by 5 bases and J by 8 bases, 22 bases remained unmatched. Germline V gene lookup returns CDR1 SEHNR and CDR2 FQNEAQ (reference sequence). CDR3 bases: TGTGCCAGCAGCGCCTCCCCTACGGGACAGGTGGGAACATGGGGCTACACCTTC. This gives the protein CASSASPTGQVGTWGYTF.

V usage is TRBV27 and J usage is TRBJ1-6; 9 bases align to TRBD1. The CDR3 loop spans 16 amino acids. Looked up from germline, CDR1 is MNHEY and CDR2 is SMNVEV (reference sequence). The V segment lost 6 bases and the J segment 7 bases; nucleotides outside the gene matches: 10. CDR3 region: CASSRDRVLINSPLHF. CDR3 nucleotides: TGTGCCAGCAGCCGGGACAGGGTACTCATAAATTCACCCCTCCACTTT.

V and J are TRBV5-1 and TRBJ1-1, with 8 bases that match TRBD1. Per the germline V gene, CDR1 is SGHRS and CDR2 is YFSETQ. The CDR3 has 15 residues. The junction had 4 bases not matched to a gene; V was cut back by 1 base and J by 2 bases. CDR3 in DNA: TGCGCCAGCAGCTTGTCCGGACAGGGAAACACTGAAGCTTTCTTT. It encodes CASSLSGQGNTEAFF. The whole variable domain, remainder taken from reference TRBV5-1 and TRBJ1-1, is KAGVTQTPRYLIKTRGQQVTLSCSPISGHRSVSWYQQTPGQGLQFLFEYFSETQRNKGNFPGRFSGRQFSNSRSEMNVSTLELGDSALYLCASSLSGQGNTEAFFGQGTRLTVV.

As for this clone: The identical CDR3 is also encoded by other nucleotide sequences in the sample. This sequence joins TRBV5-1 and TRBJ1-5; 10 bases fit TRBD1. The CDR3 has 15 amino acids. V gave up 0 bases and J gave up 7 bases; unmatched junction bases: 4. Looked up from germline, CDR1 is SGHRS and CDR2 is YFSETQ. The CDR3 spells CASSLGGTGEQPQHF. The CDR3 DNA reads as TGCGCCAGCAGCTTGGGTGGGACAGGGGAACAGCCCCAGCATTTT.

This chain connects TRBV10-3 to TRBJ1-1, with D tentatively TRBD1 (5 bases). CDR3 length: 12 residues. Germline values: CDR1 ENHRY, CDR2 SYGVKD. V shed 9 bases and J shed 6 bases, with 14 bases lying between them. The CDR3 region has the DNA TGTGCCATGGCGGGGGACCTGGCTGAAGCTTTCTTT. The encoded protein is CAMAGDLAEAFF.

CDR3 sequence: CASSVTGVLNSPLHF. CDR3 bases: TGTGCCAGCTCCGTGACTGGGGTTTTAAATTCACCCCTCCACTTT. This chain joins TRBV18 and TRBJ1-6; D gene unclear. The germline V gene has CDR1 KGHSH and CDR2 LQKENI. This CDR3 is 15 amino acids long. V lost 6 bases, J lost 7 bases, and 16 bases lay in between.

This clone has a handful of counts. The V and J genes are TRBV19 and TRBJ1-5; 9 positions match TRBD1. V lost 5 bases, J lost 7 bases, and 3 bases stayed unmatched. Germline V gene lookup returns CDR1 LNHDA and CDR2 SQIVND (reference sequence). The CDR3 runs to 13 residues. As DNA, the CDR3 is TGTGCCAGTAGTTGGGACAGGGACCAGCCCCAGCATTTT. Its protein is CASSWDRDQPQHF.

Concerning this clone: A junction boundary mismatches the germline segment, possibly from a read error. This rearrangement joins TRBV5-1 to TRBJ1-2; maybe TRBD1 (5 bases). Germline CDR1 and CDR2: SGHRS and YFSETQ. This CDR3 contains 14 residues. CDR3 DNA sequence: TGCGCCAGCAGCCAGGGTGGGCAGGCGGATGGGTACACCTTC. It codes for CASSQGGQADGYTF.

The chain combines TRBV10-3 with TRBJ1-2; no definite D call. Between the trimmed V and J ends, which lost 0 bases and 0 bases, there was a span of 14 bases. Germline V gene lookup returns CDR1 ENHRY and CDR2 SYGVKD. This CDR3 is built from 17 residues. The CDR3 DNA follows: TGTGCCATCAGTGAGTCGGGTGCACCCAGCACTAACTATGGCTACACCTTC. Its protein product is CAISESGAPSTNYGYTF.

The V gene is TRBV10-3, the J gene TRBJ2-3; 7 bases fit TRBD2. The CDR3 loop spans 15 amino acids. With V trimmed by 6 bases and J by 4 bases, 10 bases remained unmatched. Germline V gene lookup returns CDR1 ENHRY and CDR2 SYGVKD. The CDR3 coding sequence is TGTGCCATCAGACCGACTAGCCCGGGAGCAGATACGCAGTATTTT. Translation: CAIRPTSPGADTQYF.

This chain connects TRBV6-5 to TRBJ2-7; 7 bases map to TRBD1. This CDR3 spans 12 amino acids. The V and J ends lost 6 bases and 6 bases, in that order; junction bases with no gene match: 5. Germline values: CDR1 MNHEY, CDR2 SVGAGI. This CDR3 reads CASSLDRFEQYF. DNA for the CDR3: TGTGCCAGCAGCCTGGACAGGTTCGAGCAGTACTTC.

In this sample, this clone turned up once. The gene calls are TRBV7-8 and TRBJ1-4; 7 nucleotides agree with TRBD1. Losses at the gene ends were 5 bases for V and 7 bases for J; bases not matched to a gene: 10. Germline V lookup: CDR1 SGHVS, CDR2 FQNEAQ. The CDR3 runs to 15 residues. In nucleotides, the CDR3 is TGTGCCAGCAGCCAAACAGGGGAATATATTGAAAAACTGTTTTTT. Translating it yields CASSQTGEYIEKLFF.

This chain joins TRBV2 and TRBJ2-2; 10 positions match TRBD2. Germline V gene lookup returns CDR1 SNHLY and CDR2 FYNNEI. After removal of 6 bases from V and 7 bases from J, the junction contained 8 bases not matched to a gene. The length of the CDR3 is 15 residues. The CDR3 nucleotides are TGTGCCAGCAGGGGGGCTAGCGGGAGCAACGGGGAGCTGTTTTTT. Translating gives CASRGASGSNGELFF. The variable domain in full, with the rest retrieved from reference TRBV2 and TRBJ2-2, is EPEVTQTPSHQVTQMGQEVILRCVPISNHLYFYWYRQILGQKVEFLVSFYNNEISEKSEIFDDQFSVERPDGSNFTLKIRSTKLEDSAMYFCASRGASGSNGELFFGEGSRLTVL.

This sequence joins TRBV10-3 and TRBJ2-5, with D possibly being TRBD1 (6 bases). The germline V gene encodes CDR1 ENHRY and CDR2 SYGVKD. The V and J ends lost 10 bases and 1 base respectively, with 16 bases between them. The CDR3 consists of 14 residues. CDR3 nucleotides: TGTGCCACCACAACTTCGACAGGCCAAGAGACCCAGTACTTC. Amino acid sequence: CATTTSTGQETQYF.

This clone showed up just once. The chain has TRBV9 and TRBJ2-1, with TRBD1 matching over 7 bases. V dropped 0 bases and J dropped 4; count of bases not matched to a gene: 13. The CDR3 has 18 amino acids. The germline gives CDR1 SGDLS, CDR2 YYNGEE. The CDR3 coding sequence is TGTGCCAGCAGCGTAGGGTCGAGGGGACAGCTAGTTTACAATGAGCAGTTCTTC. Protein product: CASSVGSRGQLVYNEQFF.

The chain links TRBV25-1 to TRBJ1-4, with no clear D. Germline CDR1 reads MGHDK; CDR2 reads SYGVNS. The CDR3 has 15 amino acids. V lost 5 bases and J 4 bases, leaving 14 bases between the germline ends. For the CDR3, the DNA is TGTGCCAGCAGTCCAGCGGCGGAGGTTAATGAAAAACTGTTTTTT. This sequence encodes CASSPAAEVNEKLFF.

This chain uses TRBV28 with TRBJ1-6; D not certain. Looked up from germline, CDR1 is MDHEN and CDR2 is SYDVKM. The CDR3 is 12 residues long. Between the trimmed V and J ends, which lost 8 bases and 9 bases, there was a span of 11 bases. CDR3 residues: CASQKGVSPLHF. The CDR3 DNA is TGTGCCAGCCAAAAAGGCGTTTCACCCCTCCACTTT. The full variable domain, in which reference TRBV28 and TRBJ1-6 provide the parts outside the CDR3, is DVKVTQSSRYLVKRTGEKVFLECVQDMDHENMFWYRQDPGLGLRLIYFSYDVKMKEKGDIPEGYSVSREKKERFSLILESASTNQTSMYLCASQKGVSPLHFGNGTRLTVT.

This chain joins TRBV25-1 and TRBJ2-5, with D unclear. Trimming removed 6 bases at V and 1 base at J, with 6 bases between. This CDR3 is built from 12 residues. The V gene's germline CDR1 is MGHDK and CDR2 SYGVNS. The CDR3 protein is CASSYSQETQYF. Here the CDR3 DNA reads TGTGCCAGCAGCTACAGCCAAGAGACCCAGTACTTC. The full variable domain, completed using reference TRBV25-1 and TRBJ2-5, is EADIYQTPRYLVIGTGKKITLECSQTMGHDKMYWYQQDPGMELHLIHYSYGVNSTEKGDLSSESTVSRIRTEHFPLTLESARPSHTSQYLCASSYSQETQYFGPGTRLLVL.

This clone turned up a few times. V is TRBV19 and J is TRBJ2-1; 7 positions agree with TRBD1. J was trimmed by 6 bases and V by 1 base; bases with no gene match: 6. CDR3 length equals 15 residues. CDR1 is LNHDA, CDR2 SQIVND, per germline (reference sequence). In DNA, the CDR3 is TGTGCCAGTAGTATAGTAGAGACAGGGCGCAATGAGCAGTTCTTC. This encodes CASSIVETGRNEQFF.

The chain has TRBV27 and TRBJ2-7; possible D gene TRBD1, 6 bases. The CDR3 runs 12 residues. Germline lookup yields CDR1 MNHEY and CDR2 SMNVEV (reference sequence). The germline V and J ends were trimmed by 6 bases and 6 bases, with 12 bases remaining between them. CDR3 in amino acids: CASRSQGREQYF. As DNA, the CDR3 is TGTGCCAGCAGGTCACAGGGCCGCGAGCAGTACTTC.